This entry is about one T cell receptor beta chain. Antigen specificity is unknown. The entry originates in a study of T cell responses to AZD1222 COVID-19 vaccine. In germline, CDR1 is MNHEY, CDR2 SVGEGT. Trimming cost V 2 bases and J 8 bases, with 16 bases left between them. The CDR3 spans 15 residues. Study results and caveats: Only a handful of individuals given AZD1222 were seropositive at baseline.

The repertoire was sequenced with immunoSEQ multiplex PCR; TCRdb's copy has only in-frame clones and lacks some. The sample lists roughly 86,000 clones, 85% seen once, with about 4.5% in the top ten. J is TRBJ2-1 and V is TRBV6-2 or TRBV6-3; D is unclear. The sequencing here drew on peripheral blood, taken 28 days after the second AZD1222 dose. This sequence was found in an adult who received the AZD1222 COVID-19 vaccine. As DNA, the CDR3 is TGTGCCAGCAGTTACCGCGACGGCCCGGGTGATGAGCAGTTCTTC. Translated: CASSYRDGPGDEQFF.